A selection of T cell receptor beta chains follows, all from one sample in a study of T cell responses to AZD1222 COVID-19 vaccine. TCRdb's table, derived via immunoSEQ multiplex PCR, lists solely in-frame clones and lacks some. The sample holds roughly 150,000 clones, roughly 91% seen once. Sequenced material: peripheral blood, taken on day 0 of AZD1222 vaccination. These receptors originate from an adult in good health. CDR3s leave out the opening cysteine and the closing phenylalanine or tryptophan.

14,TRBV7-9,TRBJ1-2,ASSLFSGQGNYGYT
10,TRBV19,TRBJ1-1,ASSIRGTEAF
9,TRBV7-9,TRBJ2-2,ASDFRRELF
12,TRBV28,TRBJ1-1,ASTVLGGVGKAF
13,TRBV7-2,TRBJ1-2,ASSLDPTTFYGYT
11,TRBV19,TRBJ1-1,ASRGQGWTEAF
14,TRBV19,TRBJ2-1,ASTSLLAGGYNEQF
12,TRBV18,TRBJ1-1,ASQTLGSPSEAF
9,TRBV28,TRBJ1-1,ASGRNTEAF
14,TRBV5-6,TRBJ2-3,ASTRNRGASTDTQY
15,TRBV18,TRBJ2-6,ASCLPGEFSGANVLT
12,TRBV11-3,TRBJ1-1,ASSFGGENTEAF
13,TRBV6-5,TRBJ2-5,ASTRPGLAGETQY
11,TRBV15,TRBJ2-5,ATSRLAGETQY
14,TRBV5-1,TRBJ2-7,ASSLVSVGLAVEQY
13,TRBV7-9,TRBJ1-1,ASSPGQGMNTEAF
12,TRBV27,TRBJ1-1,ASSPRDRNTEAF
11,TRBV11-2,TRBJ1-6,ASSGTLVSPLH
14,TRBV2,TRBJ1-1,ASAYRGGRDNTEAF
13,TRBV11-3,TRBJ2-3,ASSLFGANTDTQY
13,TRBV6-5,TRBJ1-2,ASAQPQGTGGGYT
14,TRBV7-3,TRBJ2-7,ASSRAGLAGIYEQY
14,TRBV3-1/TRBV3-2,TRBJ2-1,ASSLWTECSYNEQF
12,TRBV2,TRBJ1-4,ASIPGRGYEKLF
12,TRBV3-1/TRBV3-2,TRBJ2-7,ASSQVDRGHEQY
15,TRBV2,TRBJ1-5,ASSSTRPAPGGQPQH
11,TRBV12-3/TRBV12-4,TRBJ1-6,ASRNEGVSPLH
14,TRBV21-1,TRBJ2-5,ASSKLLAGDLETQY
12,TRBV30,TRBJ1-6,AGNRGDQNSPLH
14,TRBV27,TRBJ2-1,ASSRKGGGLANEQF
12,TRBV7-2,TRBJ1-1,ASSLGQTNTEAF
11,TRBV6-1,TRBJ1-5,ASSDGPPIAQH
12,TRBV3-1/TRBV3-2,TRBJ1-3,ASSQEAAGNTIY
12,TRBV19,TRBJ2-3,ASSEGTGGVTQY
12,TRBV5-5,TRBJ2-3,ASSLSGAGDTQY
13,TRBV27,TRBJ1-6,ASSLSRRGLEPLH
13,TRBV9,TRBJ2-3,ASSLSGRSTDTQY
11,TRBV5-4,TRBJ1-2,ASSLGVATGYT
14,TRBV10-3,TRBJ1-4,AISESGGATNEKLF
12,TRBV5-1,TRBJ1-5,ASSWGGLDQPQH
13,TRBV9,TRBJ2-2,ASSVAGGPPGELF
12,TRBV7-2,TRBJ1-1,ASSLKGSGTEAF
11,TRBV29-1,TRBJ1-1,SGTQGKNTEAF
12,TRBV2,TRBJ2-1,ASKQSGGGNEQF
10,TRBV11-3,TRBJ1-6,ASSFGETPLH
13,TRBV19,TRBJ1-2,ASSLSARTGVGYT